Listed below are T cell receptor beta chains from one sample, sequenced in a study of identical twins. Each CDR3 protein gets one entry after TCRdb re-called the 5' RACE reads with MiXCR. The top ten hold around 0.25% of the sample, which has 1.5 million to 2 million distinct CDR3 sequences, about 32% seen once. The sample comprised cord blood. These receptors were collected from a newborn girl in good health. Both conserved end residues are part of each CDR3. The D gene is left open where the match is weak. A clone size is listed for some rows: how often the clone was seen (once, few, many), or a class if it is expanded.

j_call clone_size v_call d_call cdr3_nt cdr3_aa
TRBJ1-1 - TRBV6-1 TRBD1 TGTGCCAGCACCCTCACAGGGACAGTGAACACTGAAGCTTTCTTT CASTLTGTVNTEAFF
TRBJ1-5 few TRBV27 - TGTGCCAGCAGTTCGCAGGGGAGTCAGCCCCAGCATTTT CASSSQGSQPQHF
TRBJ2-7 few TRBV14 - TGTGCCAGCAGCCAAGATGTCAGGCACTACGAGCAGTACTTC CASSQDVRHYEQYF
TRBJ1-2 few TRBV5-1 - TGCGCCAGCCGTGTAAGGCCTACTAACTATGGCTACACCTTC CASRVRPTNYGYTF
TRBJ2-7 - TRBV29-1 TRBD2 TGCAGCGTTGAAGCGGGAGGGTCCGTCTATGAGCAGTACTTC CSVEAGGSVYEQYF
TRBJ2-2 - TRBV28 TRBD1 TGTGCCAGCAGTTGGGACAGGACCAAAAAGAACACCGGGGAGCTGTTTTTT CASSWDRTKKNTGELFF
TRBJ2-7 few TRBV20-1 TRBD2 TGCAGTGCTGGGACTAGCGGGAGCCGCTCCTACGAGCAGTACTTC CSAGTSGSRSYEQYF
TRBJ2-5 few TRBV27 TRBD1 TGTGCCAGCAGTACGTCTACTCGACGGGACAGGGAGCAGTACTTC CASSTSTRRDREQYF
TRBJ2-3 many TRBV29-1 TRBD2 TGCAGCGTGGATATAGCGGGAGCGGGGACAGATACGCAGTATTTT CSVDIAGAGTDTQYF
TRBJ1-1 - TRBV5-6 TRBD1 TGTGCCAGCAGCCCCAACAGGGGCCTCCTGAACACTGAAGCTTTCTTT CASSPNRGLLNTEAFF